Each of the 27 T cell receptor beta chains below was sequenced from the same sample in a study of T cells in tumors after PD-1 blockade. The repertoire was sequenced with immunoSEQ multiplex PCR; TCRdb's copy has only in-frame clones and lacks some. The table has roughly 2,000 clones, roughly 71% seen once; the top ten hold 15%. Sequenced material: tumor tissue, taken before anti-PD-1 treatment. Receptors were obtained from a human donor with basal cell carcinoma.

The chain uses TRBV24-1 and TRBJ2-7, with 7 bases matching TRBD1. V trimming: 7 bases; J trimming: 0 bases; junction bases outside the gene matches: 8. The CDR3 consists of 15 residues. The germline V gene encodes CDR1 KGHDR and CDR2 SFDVKD. The CDR3 coding sequence is TGTGCCACCAGACCCCAGGGGGACCGCTCCTACGAGCAGTACTTC. This encodes CATRPQGDRSYEQYF.

The chain recombines TRBV5-1 with TRBJ2-3; 12 positions agree with TRBD1. Losses at the gene ends were 4 bases for V and 5 bases for J; bases not matched to a gene: 5. Germline lookup yields CDR1 SGHRS and CDR2 YFSETQ. The CDR3 consists of 15 residues. The CDR3 region has the DNA TGCGCCAGCAGCCTGGGGACAGGGGGCGAAGATACGCAGTATTTT. Protein sequence: CASSLGTGGEDTQYF.

This clone has a handful of counts. The chain employs TRBV6-5 and TRBJ1-2, with 7 bases aligning to TRBD1. J was trimmed by 2 bases and V by 7 bases; bases with no gene match: 7. The germline CDR1 and CDR2 sequences are MNHEY and SVGAGI. This CDR3 region has 14 residues. DNA for the CDR3: TGTGCCAGCATCCTCGGGACAGTGAACTATGGCTACACCTTC. Its translation is CASILGTVNYGYTF.

The chain couples TRBV28 to TRBJ2-7, with D perhaps TRBD2 (6 bases). The CDR3 runs to 16 residues. V lost 5 bases and J 7 bases, leaving 24 bases between the germline ends. Germline CDR1 MDHEN, CDR2 SYDVKM. CDR3 region: CASSVPRELNPVEQYF. The CDR3 DNA sequence: TGTGCCAGCAGTGTCCCTCGGGAGTTAAATCCGGTTGAGCAGTACTTC.

This clone has more than one count but fewer than ten. The chain couples TRBV6-2 or TRBV6-3 to TRBJ2-1; 12 bases map to TRBD2. Germline CDR1 is MNHEY and CDR2 is SVGEGT. Trimming at V came to 5 bases and at J to 7 bases, leaving 3 bases not matched to a gene. This CDR3 has 14 amino acids. The CDR3 reads CASSLGLAGNEQFF. In DNA, the CDR3 is TGTGCCAGCAGTCTGGGACTAGCGGGTAATGAGCAGTTCTTC.

V usage is TRBV9 and J usage is TRBJ2-5; D is uncertain. There are 13 residues in the CDR3. Germline-derived CDR1 and CDR2 are SGDLS and YYNGEE. V was cut by 0 bases and J by 1 base, with 4 bases left in between. CDR3 protein: CASSVEGQETQYF. For the CDR3, the DNA is TGTGCCAGCAGCGTAGAGGGCCAAGAGACCCAGTACTTC.

The rearrangement links TRBV4-1 to TRBJ1-3; D is perhaps TRBD1 (5 bases). Deletions cut 1 base from V and 4 bases from J, with 14 bases between. The CDR3 is 16 residues long. Germline CDR1 MGHRA, CDR2 YSYEKL. For the CDR3, the DNA is TGCGCCAGCAGCCAAGTGAGGGGAGCGGGGGGAAACACCATATATTTT. It yields the protein CASSQVRGAGGNTIYF.

This chain links TRBV19 with TRBJ2-3; 12 bases fit TRBD2. The CDR3 length is 15 residues. CDR1 and CDR2 from the germline V gene are LNHDA and SQIVND (reference sequence). J gave up 5 bases and V 9 bases, and 9 bases lay outside the gene matches. CDR3 nucleotides: TGTGCCAGCAGCGGACTAGCGGGGTTTGTAGATACGCAGTATTTT. Amino acids: CASSGLAGFVDTQYF.

The chain recombines TRBV5-4 with TRBJ2-5, with D uncertain. This CDR3 region has 17 residues. Trimming shortened V by 4 bases and J by 3 bases, and 22 bases separated the two germline ends. The germline V gene has CDR1 SGHNT and CDR2 YYREEE (reference sequence). CDR3 nucleotide sequence: TGTGCCAGCAGCCCAGCGACCGTAACAGACTGGAAAGAGACCCAGTACTTC. Translated, it gives CASSPATVTDWKETQYF.

The chain uses TRBV12-5 and TRBJ1-2; 10 nucleotides match TRBD1. V was pared by 1 base and J by 3 bases, with 8 bases of the junction left unmatched. The CDR3 covers 17 residues. Germline CDR1 LGHNT, CDR2 FRNRAP. The CDR3 coding sequence is TGTGCTAGTGGTTTGGGGGGACAGGGGCCCCAGGACTATGGCTACACCTTC. This codes for CASGLGGQGPQDYGYTF. The variable domain in full, with the rest retrieved from reference TRBV12-5 and TRBJ1-2, is DARVTQTPRHKVTEMGQEVTMRCQPILGHNTVFWYRQTMMQGLELLAYFRNRAPLDDSGMPKDRFSAEMPDATLATLKIQPSEPRDSAVYFCASGLGGQGPQDYGYTFGSGTRLTVV.

The gene calls are TRBV19 and TRBJ1-2, with 7 bases aligning to TRBD1. Trimming cost V 0 bases and J 4 bases; bases outside gene matches: 5. CDR3 length equals 15 residues. CDR1 and CDR2 from the germline V gene are LNHDA and SQIVND (reference sequence). The CDR3 bases are TGTGCCAGTAGTATAGACAAAGGGGGCAGCTATGGCTACACCTTC. Its translation: CASSIDKGGSYGYTF.

V usage is TRBV6-4 and J usage is TRBJ2-2; D gene uncertain. The CDR3 runs to 14 residues. Trimming pared 5 bases from V and 4 bases from J, leaving 11 bases between. Germline values: CDR1 MRHNA, CDR2 SNTAGT. The CDR3 spells CASSPSSATGELFF. As DNA, the CDR3 is TGTGCCAGCAGTCCGTCGTCGGCCACCGGGGAGCTGTTTTTT.

This chain joins TRBV19 and TRBJ2-2; 7 bases map to TRBD1. The germline V gene has CDR1 LNHDA and CDR2 SQIVND (reference sequence). V dropped 10 bases and J dropped 1; count of bases not matched to a gene: 9. The CDR3 has 15 residues. CDR3 nucleotide sequence: TGTGCCACCTCCCCGGGACAGCTGAACACCGGGGAGCTGTTTTTT. Translating gives CATSPGQLNTGELFF.

J is TRBJ2-1 and V is TRBV19; unclear D gene. The germline V and J ends were trimmed by 1 base and 4 bases, with 14 bases remaining between them. From germline, CDR1 is LNHDA and CDR2 SQIVND (reference sequence). The CDR3 loop spans 16 amino acids. The CDR3 bases are TGTGCCAGTAGTATAGTCAGCAGATCTATGTACAATGAGCAGTTCTTC. It codes for CASSIVSRSMYNEQFF.

The chain couples TRBV18 to TRBJ2-3; the D is unclear. CDR1 and CDR2 from the germline V gene are KGHSH and LQKENI. V lost 4 bases and J 5 bases, leaving 10 bases between the germline ends. The CDR3 extends over 13 amino acids. The chain's CDR3 is CASSLDLQDTQYF. In DNA, the CDR3 is TGTGCCAGCTCACTCGACCTTCAAGATACGCAGTATTTT.

The V call is TRBV6-6, the J call TRBJ2-3; D perhaps matches TRBD2 (5 bases). Germline V gives CDR1 MNHNY, CDR2 SVGAGI (reference sequence). The CDR3 loop spans 16 amino acids. Trimming left V 0 bases short and J 0 bases short, with 10 bases between. CDR3 region: CASSYSSGPSTDTQYF. The CDR3 DNA reads TGTGCCAGCAGTTACTCGAGCGGCCCTAGCACAGATACGCAGTATTTT.

The chain uses TRBV4-1 and TRBJ1-4, with D hard to call. Germline lookup yields CDR1 MGHRA and CDR2 YSYEKL. Trimming shortened V by 0 bases and J by 4 bases, and 9 bases separated the two germline ends. The CDR3 runs to 15 residues. The CDR3, as DNA: TGCGCCAGCAGCCAAGAAGGCGGGGTTAATGAAAAACTGTTTTTT. This codes for CASSQEGGVNEKLFF.

This chain joins TRBV23-1 and TRBJ1-1; 11 bases align to TRBD1. TRBV23-1 counts as an open reading frame of uncertain function. The CDR3 is 17 amino acids. The ends lost 6 bases at V and 0 bases at J; junction bases unmatched: 9. CDR3 amino acids: CASRSRDRGKMNTEAFF. The CDR3 DNA reads TGCGCCAGCAGATCAAGGGACAGGGGGAAAATGAACACTGAAGCTTTCTTT.

This chain uses TRBV6-5 with TRBJ2-4, with D tentatively TRBD1 or TRBD2 (5 bases each). Deletions cut 5 bases from V and 2 bases from J, with 10 bases between. Germline V gene data show CDR1 as MNHEY and CDR2 as SVGAGI. CDR3 length equals 14 residues. CDR3 in DNA: TGTGCCAGCAGTACGTGGGGGACCAAAAACATTCAGTACTTC. Protein product: CASSTWGTKNIQYF.

The rearrangement joins TRBV18 to TRBJ2-3; no firm D call. Germline CDR1 KGHSH, CDR2 LQKENI. Trimming took off 3 bases at V and 1 base at J, with 14 bases between the two ends. The CDR3 sequence is 16 residues long. The chain's CDR3 is CASSPPGGFGTDTQYF. CDR3 bases: TGTGCCAGCTCACCCCCTGGCGGCTTCGGCACAGATACGCAGTATTTT.

The chain carries TRBV7-2 and TRBJ2-2, with D perhaps matching TRBD1 or TRBD2 (5 bases each). CDR1 is SGHTA, CDR2 FQGNSA, per germline. CDR3 length: 16 amino acids. Trimming took off 2 bases at V and 1 base at J, with 11 bases between the two ends. The CDR3 DNA follows: TGTGCCAGCAGCTTAACCGGGACGTGGAACACCGGGGAGCTGTTTTTT. Translated, it gives CASSLTGTWNTGELFF.

The genes are TRBV5-1 and TRBJ2-1; tentative D call: TRBD2 (5 bases). This CDR3 spans 17 amino acids. CDR1 is SGHRS and CDR2 is YFSETQ in the germline V gene. Trimming removed 6 bases at V and 6 bases at J, with 25 bases between. CDR3 sequence reads: CASTRIPGRMGVNEQFF. The CDR3 DNA reads as TGCGCCAGCACCAGAATTCCGGGGAGAATGGGAGTCAATGAGCAGTTCTTC.

This clone counts as large. This specimen includes other DNA sequences encoding the same CDR3. This sequence joins TRBV2 and TRBJ1-3; D perhaps matches TRBD1 (6 bases). The CDR3 totals 15 residues. V was cut by 4 bases and J by 0 bases, with 10 bases left in between. From germline, CDR1 is SNHLY and CDR2 FYNNEI. The CDR3 nucleotides read TGTGCCAGCAGTGGGGGGGCCAACTCTGGAAACACCATATATTTT. Its translation is CASSGGANSGNTIYF.

The V call is TRBV3-1 (or the pseudogene TRBV3-2), the J call TRBJ1-2; 8 bases map to TRBD1. V shed 4 bases and J 8 bases; nucleotides not matched to a gene: 12. In germline, CDR1 is LGHDT, CDR2 YNNKEL (reference sequence). The CDR3 sequence is 15 residues long. CDR3 DNA sequence: TGTGCCAGCAGCCGCTTAGGTAGCCAGGGGGCCGGCTACACCTTC. It specifies CASSRLGSQGAGYTF.

The CDR3 bases are TGTGCCAGCAGCTTAGCCTCTCAAGGGGAGCAGTACTTC. Translated, it gives CASSLASQGEQYF. The chain uses TRBV7-2 and TRBJ2-7; no definite D call. This CDR3 region has 13 residues. The germline V gene encodes CDR1 SGHTA and CDR2 FQGNSA. The V and J ends lost 0 bases and 7 bases respectively, with 10 bases between them.

The chain employs TRBV24-1 and TRBJ2-3; 11 bases line up with TRBD2. Per germline, CDR1 KGHDR and CDR2 SFDVKD. V gave up 2 bases and J gave up 3 bases; unmatched junction bases: 3. This CDR3 is built from 16 residues. CDR3 nucleotides: TGTGCCACCAGTGATTGGTCTAGCGGGGGGACAGATACGCAGTATTTT. Residues: CATSDWSSGGTDTQYF.

The V gene is TRBV4-1, the J gene TRBJ2-5; D gene unclear. CDR3 length: 17 residues. Between the trimmed V and J ends, which lost 1 base and 5 bases, there was a span of 20 bases. CDR1 and CDR2 (germline): MGHRA, YSYEKL. For the CDR3, the DNA is TGCGCCAGCAGCCAAGTAGCTAATATAGAGTTTATGGAGACCCAGTACTTC. This translates into CASSQVANIEFMETQYF.